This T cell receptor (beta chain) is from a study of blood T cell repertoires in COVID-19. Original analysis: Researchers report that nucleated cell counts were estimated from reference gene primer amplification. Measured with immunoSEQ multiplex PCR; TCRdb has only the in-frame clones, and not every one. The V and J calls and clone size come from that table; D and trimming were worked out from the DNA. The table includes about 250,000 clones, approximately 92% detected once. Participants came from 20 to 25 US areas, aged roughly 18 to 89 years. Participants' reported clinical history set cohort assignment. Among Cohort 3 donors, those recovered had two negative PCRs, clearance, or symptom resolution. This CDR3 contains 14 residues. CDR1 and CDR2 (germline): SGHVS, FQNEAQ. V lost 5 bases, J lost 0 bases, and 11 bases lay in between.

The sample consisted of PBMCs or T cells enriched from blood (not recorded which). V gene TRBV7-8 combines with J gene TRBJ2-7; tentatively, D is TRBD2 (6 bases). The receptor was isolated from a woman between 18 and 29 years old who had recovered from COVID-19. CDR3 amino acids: CASSPLGGSYEQYF. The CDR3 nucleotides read TGTGCCAGCAGCCCCTTGGGGGGCTCCTACGAGCAGTACTTC.